A selection of T cell receptor beta chains follows, all from one sample in a study of T cell repertoires in cytomegalovirus infection. A single record per CDR3 protein comes from TCRdb applying MiXCR to the reads. The table shows 700,000 to 850,000 distinct CDR3 sequences, with 30% to 35% occurring only once. No antigen has been identified for these receptors. Sequenced here: cultured CD8+ T cells from PBMCs, sampled from culture after CMV antigen stimulation. The receptors here all came from a human donor in good health (CMV status not recorded). Some clones in this sample may be carry-over from other donors' samples. The CDR3 runs from the conserved cysteine through the conserved F or W. D genes are given only for firm matches. Clone size, where shown, is once, few, many, or a class for clones that have expanded.

>TRBJ2-7|.|.|TRBV15
TGTGCCACCAGCAGAGAGAATACGGCCTACGAGCAGTACTTC
CATSRENTAYEQYF
>TRBJ2-7|few|TRBD2|TRBV6-6
TGTGCCAGCAGTTACAGCGGGGGCCGGGAGCAGTACTTC
CASSYSGGREQYF
>TRBJ2-2|few|TRBD2|TRBV7-9
TGTGCCAGCAGCCTTACCGAGCCCGGGACTAGCGGTTACACCGGGGAGCTGTTTTTT
CASSLTEPGTSGYTGELFF
>TRBJ2-5|.|TRBD2|TRBV19
TGTGCCAGTAGTATAACGACTAGCGGGGAAGAGACCCAGTACTTC
CASSITTSGEETQYF
>TRBJ2-2|.|.|TRBV7-9
TGTGCCAGCAGCTTACTCGATGGTGGCAGCGGCACCGGGGAGCTGTTTTTT
CASSLLDGGSGTGELFF
>TRBJ2-7|.|TRBD1|TRBV9
TGTGCCAGCAGCGTAGAGTGGGACAGAGCGTACGAGCAGTACTTC
CASSVEWDRAYEQYF
>TRBJ1-1|many|TRBD1|TRBV12-3/TRBV12-4
TGTGCCAGCACTCAGGGGGGCACTGAAGCTTTCTTT
CASTQGGTEAFF
>TRBJ2-7|few|.|TRBV7-9
TGTGCCAGCAGCTTCGGCCCCCAAACGGACGAGCAGTACTTC
CASSFGPQTDEQYF
>TRBJ1-5|many|.|TRBV19
TGTGCCAGTAGTATGTGGGAGAGTGGCAATCAGCCCCAGCATTTT
CASSMWESGNQPQHF
>TRBJ1-1|.|TRBD1|TRBV5-5
TGTGCCAGCAGCTTGAGGGACAGAGGCACTGAAGCTATCTTT
CASSLRDRGTEAIF
>TRBJ1-1|many|TRBD1|TRBV7-2
TGTGCCAGCAGCGTCACCGGGACAGGAGTGTTCACTGAAGCTTTCTTT
CASSVTGTGVFTEAFF
>TRBJ1-1|.|.|TRBV2
TGTGCCAGCACTGACCTACCTTCGGCTTTCTTT
CASTDLPSAFF
>TRBJ2-7|few|.|TRBV6-2/TRBV6-3
TGTGCCAGCAGTTATCCCAGGGACCTCTACGAGCAGTACTTC
CASSYPRDLYEQYF
>TRBJ2-3|once|TRBD2|TRBV18
TGTGCCAGCTCACCTCCCGGACTGGGACTATTCACAGATACGCAGTATTTT
CASSPPGLGLFTDTQYF
>TRBJ1-2|.|.|TRBV6-5
TGTGCCAGCAGTGCCCGGTTCGGGGGCTACACCTTC
CASSARFGGYTF
>TRBJ2-7|few|.|TRBV14
TGTGCCAGCAGCCGGGACACCAATTCTGCCTACGAGCAGTACTTC
CASSRDTNSAYEQYF
>TRBJ1-2|.|.|TRBV6-2/TRBV6-3
TGTGCCAGCAGTTACTCAGGGCACGACGGTCCTCTTAACTATGGCTACACCTTC
CASSYSGHDGPLNYGYTF
>TRBJ2-5|many|.|TRBV5-5
TGTGCCAGCAGCTTACAGGTTGGGGGAGAGACCCAGTACTTC
CASSLQVGGETQYF